Listed below are T cell receptor beta chains from one sample, sequenced in a study of human versus mouse CDR3 diversity and MHC coevolution. Using immunoSEQ multiplex PCR, the repertoire was profiled, and TCRdb retains in-frame clones only, with some absent. The table shows tens of thousands of clones, with around 93% occurring only once. Sequencing input: naive CD4+ T cells from blood. These receptors came from a person between 25 and 70 years old in good health. Each CDR3 is given without its conserved first and last residue. The order of the fields is V gene, J gene, CDR3 protein.

V gene: TRBV4-3; J gene: TRBJ2-1; CDR3 protein: ASSQELASGYEQF
V gene: TRBV30; J gene: TRBJ1-5; CDR3 protein: AWSVSGQGLPQH
V gene: TRBV7-3; J gene: TRBJ2-1; CDR3 protein: ASSFRDPFSGSVWDEQF
V gene: TRBV7-6; J gene: TRBJ2-7; CDR3 protein: ASSRRYLDEQY
V gene: TRBV19; J gene: TRBJ2-1; CDR3 protein: ASSIVLYNEQF
V gene: TRBV9; J gene: TRBJ1-1; CDR3 protein: ASSPGRWNTEAF
V gene: TRBV30; J gene: TRBJ2-5; CDR3 protein: AWGAGGAETQY
V gene: TRBV9; J gene: TRBJ2-2; CDR3 protein: ASSPTPGQGYTGELF
V gene: TRBV28; J gene: TRBJ1-5; CDR3 protein: ASSSGQGWVSNQPQH
V gene: TRBV28; J gene: TRBJ2-7; CDR3 protein: ASSLGLALTYEQY
V gene: TRBV6-4; J gene: TRBJ2-1; CDR3 protein: ASSGYSGRYNEQF
V gene: TRBV7-3; J gene: TRBJ2-7; CDR3 protein: ASSLSRDHEQY
V gene: TRBV6-4; J gene: TRBJ1-6; CDR3 protein: ASRETGINSPLH
V gene: TRBV9; J gene: TRBJ1-1; CDR3 protein: ASSVSGMSEAF
V gene: TRBV4-3; J gene: TRBJ2-2; CDR3 protein: ASSRGIAGRIRELF
V gene: TRBV9; J gene: TRBJ2-1; CDR3 protein: ASSGGLAGGRFSDNEQF
V gene: TRBV27; J gene: TRBJ2-2; CDR3 protein: ASSWRTGVFGELF
V gene: TRBV10-3; J gene: TRBJ2-1; CDR3 protein: AGGTAYNEQF
V gene: TRBV7-9; J gene: TRBJ2-3; CDR3 protein: ASSPSGGTDTQY
V gene: TRBV2; J gene: TRBJ2-5; CDR3 protein: ASIRGGSRETQY
V gene: TRBV7-9; J gene: TRBJ1-2; CDR3 protein: ASSRTTGEGYT
V gene: TRBV5-4; J gene: TRBJ1-6; CDR3 protein: ASSLVAVNSPLH
V gene: TRBV19; J gene: TRBJ1-6; CDR3 protein: ASSFRTGYNSPLH
V gene: TRBV19; J gene: TRBJ2-3; CDR3 protein: ASSTLGQGADTQY
V gene: TRBV18; J gene: NA; CDR3 protein: ASSPTPLPEQY
V gene: TRBV29-1; J gene: TRBJ1-2; CDR3 protein: SVEESPGGYT
V gene: TRBV6-1; J gene: TRBJ2-1; CDR3 protein: ASSEVGEYEQF
V gene: TRBV27; J gene: TRBJ2-1; CDR3 protein: ASSFSLAGVSYEQF
V gene: TRBV19; J gene: TRBJ1-5; CDR3 protein: ASSPGQPIRQPQH
V gene: TRBV7-3; J gene: TRBJ2-2; CDR3 protein: ASSLKMAGQNTGELF
V gene: TRBV6-1; J gene: TRBJ2-7; CDR3 protein: ASSETPSSYEQY
V gene: TRBV14; J gene: TRBJ2-3; CDR3 protein: ASSQDSGRSTDTQY
V gene: TRBV11-2; J gene: TRBJ2-1; CDR3 protein: ASSGGYNEQF
V gene: TRBV10-3; J gene: TRBJ1-1; CDR3 protein: AILIGPSAGTEAF
V gene: TRBV7-2; J gene: TRBJ2-2; CDR3 protein: ASSPGGYTGELF
V gene: TRBV7-2; J gene: TRBJ2-3; CDR3 protein: ASSRRAGGRTDTQY
V gene: TRBV18; J gene: TRBJ2-3; CDR3 protein: ASSTGAGDTQY
V gene: TRBV11-2; J gene: TRBJ1-2; CDR3 protein: ASSSEGTGVGYT
V gene: TRBV7-2; J gene: TRBJ1-2; CDR3 protein: ASSLLTGGGGYT
V gene: TRBV7-2; J gene: TRBJ2-3; CDR3 protein: ASSLDRSRDTQY
V gene: TRBV30; J gene: TRBJ1-2; CDR3 protein: AWSRTPGEGYT
V gene: TRBV19; J gene: TRBJ2-5; CDR3 protein: ASSVGLQEGTQY
V gene: TRBV7-2; J gene: TRBJ2-2; CDR3 protein: ASSASGTGVVGELF
V gene: TRBV2; J gene: TRBJ2-5; CDR3 protein: ASSGGVWETQY
V gene: TRBV6-1; J gene: TRBJ1-4; CDR3 protein: ASSMNRGTNEKLF